A single sample is the source of the 23 T cell receptor beta chains below, sequenced in a study of CD8 T cells in Susac syndrome. RNA in amounts of roughly 0.5 to 1 ug was reverse transcribed with random hexamers. TCRdb fed the immunoSEQ multiplex PCR reads into MiXCR, producing one record per CDR3 protein. The sample yields 75,000 to 80,000 distinct CDR3 sequences, roughly 94% seen once. Sequencing input: CD8+ T cells from PBMCs. These receptor sequences come from a human donor with Susac syndrome.

CDR3 DNA: TGTGCCAGCAGTCACGACAGGGACAGCAATCAGCCCCAGCATTTT. Translating it yields CASSHDRDSNQPQHF. This chain uses TRBV6-6 with TRBJ1-5, with TRBD1 matching 7 bases. The germline gives CDR1 MNHNY, CDR2 SVGAGI (reference sequence). This CDR3 spans 15 amino acids. V lost 5 bases and J lost 1; bases outside the gene matches: 5.

The chain combines TRBV7-6 with TRBJ2-7, with D unclear. Trimming removed 1 base at V and 5 bases at J, with 6 bases between. The CDR3 runs to 12 residues. The V gene's germline CDR1 is SGHVS and CDR2 FNYEAQ. The DNA of the CDR3 is TGTGCCAGCAGCTTAGAGGGCGACGAGCAGTACTTC. Translated, it gives CASSLEGDEQYF.

This chain's CDR3 is CASSITGARGYTF. The CDR3 DNA follows: TGTGCCAGTAGTATCACAGGGGCTCGGGGCTACACCTTC. The V and J genes are TRBV19 and TRBJ1-2; 7 nucleotides match TRBD1. With 3 bases clipped from V and 8 bases from J, the junction kept 6 bases outside the gene matches. CDR3 size: 13 residues. Per the germline V gene, CDR1 is LNHDA and CDR2 is SQIVND (reference sequence).

V usage is TRBV19 and J usage is TRBJ1-6; TRBD1 matches 7 bases. The J segment lost 10 bases and the V segment lost 5 bases, leaving 11 bases of the junction unmatched. The CDR3 contains 15 residues. Germline V gene sequence: CDR1 LNHDA, CDR2 SQIVND (reference sequence). CDR3 in DNA: TGTGCCAGTAGTCCTTCCGGACAGGCCAGGTCACCCCTCCACTTT. As protein: CASSPSGQARSPLHF.

The V gene is TRBV20-1, the J gene TRBJ2-7; 13 nucleotides align to TRBD2. The CDR3 has 18 amino acids. In germline, CDR1 is DFQATT, CDR2 SNEGSKA (reference sequence). The ends lost 3 bases at V and 5 bases at J; junction bases unmatched: 16. The chain's CDR3 is CSARPLLAGGPIRNEQYF. CDR3 coding DNA: TGCAGTGCTAGGCCCCTACTAGCGGGGGGGCCAATAAGGAACGAGCAGTACTTC.

The chain carries TRBV20-1 and TRBJ2-7; the D gene could be TRBD1 or TRBD2 (5 bases each). The CDR3 contains 15 residues. Germline V gene lookup returns CDR1 DFQATT and CDR2 SNEGSKA (reference sequence). Trimming shortened V by 0 bases and J by 6 bases, and 18 bases separated the two germline ends. The CDR3 coding sequence is TGCAGTGCTAGAGAGAAGGGACGGCCCTTCTTCGAGCAGTACTTC. This encodes CSAREKGRPFFEQYF.

The rearrangement joins TRBV2 to TRBJ1-1; a weak D match, TRBD1 (5 bases). This CDR3 spans 15 amino acids. Germline assignment: CDR1 SNHLY and CDR2 FYNNEI. The germline V and J ends were trimmed by 6 bases and 1 base, with 15 bases remaining between them. CDR3 amino acids: CASRGTARGNTEAFF. The CDR3 DNA reads as TGTGCCAGCAGGGGGACGGCTCGTGGGAACACTGAAGCTTTCTTT.

The chain uses TRBV5-1 and TRBJ2-7; 9 nucleotides align to TRBD2. The CDR3 spans 14 residues. V shed 6 bases, J shed 0 bases, and the junction held 4 bases outside the gene matches. The germline V gene has CDR1 SGHRS and CDR2 YFSETQ. CDR3 sequence (DNA): TGCGCCAGCAAAGCGGGGGGTCCCTCCTACGAGCAGTACTTC. Translated: CASKAGGPSYEQYF.

A single count supports this clonotype. The J gene is TRBJ1-2, the V gene TRBV19, with D possibly being TRBD1 (6 bases). The CDR3 is made up of 14 amino acids. The germline gives CDR1 LNHDA, CDR2 SQIVND (reference sequence). V lost 10 bases to trimming and J lost 0 bases, with 15 bases between them. The CDR3 region is CATWGQGTNYGYTF. CDR3 nucleotide sequence: TGTGCCACTTGGGGGCAGGGAACTAACTATGGCTACACCTTC.

The chain joins TRBV20-1 to TRBJ1-2, with D possibly being TRBD1 (5 bases). Germline V gene data show CDR1 as DFQATT and CDR2 as SNEGSKA (reference sequence). This CDR3 has 11 amino acids. Trimming took off 1 base at V and 8 bases at J, with 8 bases between the two ends. The CDR3 sequence: CSARVGVGYTF. CDR3 coding DNA: TGCAGTGCTAGAGTAGGGGTAGGCTACACCTTC.

V usage is TRBV24-1 and J usage is TRBJ2-2; 10 nucleotides match TRBD2. This CDR3 spans 16 amino acids. After removal of 1 base from V and 6 bases from J, the junction contained 4 bases not matched to a gene. Germline-derived CDR1 and CDR2 are KGHDR and SFDVKD. The CDR3 region has the DNA TGTGCCACCAGTGATTTTAGCGGGAGGCGGGCCGGGGAGCTGTTTTTT. It specifies CATSDFSGRRAGELFF.

V gene TRBV25-1 combines with J gene TRBJ2-7; no clear D gene. The CDR3 covers 14 residues. Germline values: CDR1 MGHDK, CDR2 SYGVNS. V lost 1 base to trimming and J lost 5 bases, with 12 bases between them. The CDR3 spells CASSESVGRDEQYF. The DNA for the CDR3 is TGTGCCAGCAGTGAATCTGTTGGTAGGGACGAGCAGTACTTC.

The chain combines TRBV5-1 with TRBJ2-7; possibly TRBD1 for D (6 bases). The length of the CDR3 is 11 residues. V dropped 5 bases and J dropped 7 bases, with 10 bases sitting between them. Germline CDR1 reads SGHRS; CDR2 reads YFSETQ. The chain's CDR3 is CASSTRGEQYF. In nucleotides, the CDR3 is TGCGCCAGCAGTACTAGGGGGGAGCAGTACTTC.

The V and J genes are TRBV29-1 and TRBJ2-2; D is perhaps TRBD1 (5 bases). Germline lookup yields CDR1 SQVTM and CDR2 ANQGSEA. The V and J ends lost 5 bases and 3 bases respectively, with 10 bases between them. The CDR3 totals 13 residues. CDR3: CSVNGRDTGELFF. The CDR3 DNA follows: TGCAGCGTTAATGGCAGGGACACCGGGGAGCTGTTTTTT.

CDR3 in DNA: TGTGCCAGCAGTTTGATGGGGGTCACAGATACGCAGTATTTT. Translated, it gives CASSLMGVTDTQYF. The rearrangement links TRBV6-2 or TRBV6-3 to TRBJ2-3; possibly TRBD1 or TRBD2 for D (5 bases each). V lost 4 bases, J lost 2 bases, and 10 bases lay in between. The CDR3 extends over 14 amino acids. CDR1 is MNHEY, CDR2 SVGEGT, per germline.

The chain combines TRBV12-3 or TRBV12-4 with TRBJ1-1, with D perhaps TRBD1 (5 bases). This CDR3 has 14 residues. V gave up 2 bases and J gave up 4 bases, with 11 bases separating them. The CDR3: CASSLRGGGTEAFF. The CDR3, as DNA: TGTGCCAGCAGTTTAAGGGGCGGCGGCACTGAAGCTTTCTTT.

This chain joins TRBV9 and TRBJ1-1, with D maybe TRBD1 (5 bases). V was clipped by 7 bases and J by 1 base, with 11 bases between them. The CDR3 runs to 13 residues. CDR1 is SGDLS, CDR2 YYNGEE, per germline. CDR3 sequence: CASGAPENTEAFF. The CDR3, as DNA: TGTGCCAGCGGGGCTCCTGAGAACACTGAAGCTTTCTTT.

This rearrangement joins TRBV6-6 to TRBJ1-2; 7 positions agree with TRBD1. Germline values: CDR1 MNHNY, CDR2 SVGAGI (reference sequence). Losses at the gene ends were 4 bases for V and 4 bases for J; bases not matched to a gene: 9. The CDR3 is 15 residues long. CDR3 sequence: CASSSRQGPLYGYTF. In DNA form, the CDR3 reads TGTGCCAGCAGTTCCCGACAGGGACCCCTCTATGGCTACACCTTC.

The gene calls are TRBV6-4 and TRBJ2-3; possible D gene TRBD2, 6 bases. The ends were cut back, 0 bases at V and 0 bases at J, with 10 bases in the middle. This CDR3 is built from 16 residues. The germline CDR1 and CDR2 sequences are MRHNA and SNTAGT. CDR3 protein: CASSDSAGTSTDTQYF. DNA for the CDR3: TGTGCCAGCAGTGACTCGGCGGGGACGAGCACAGATACGCAGTATTTT.

V gene TRBV5-5 combines with J gene TRBJ2-5, with unresolved D. Germline lookup yields CDR1 SGHKS and CDR2 YYEKEE (reference sequence). The CDR3 length is 14 residues. Between the trimmed V and J ends, which lost 0 bases and 1 base, there was a span of 7 bases. The CDR3 DNA reads TGTGCCAGCAGCTTGGTTGGGCCCCAAGAGACCCAGTACTTC. Protein product: CASSLVGPQETQYF.

This clonotype occurred once. The gene calls are TRBV2 and TRBJ2-3; TRBD2 matches 13 bases. After removal of 2 bases from V and 4 bases from J, the junction contained 6 bases not matched to a gene. This CDR3 is 17 amino acids long. Germline assignment: CDR1 SNHLY and CDR2 FYNNEI. The CDR3 region is CASSERLAGGVADTQYF. CDR3 coding DNA: TGTGCCAGCAGTGAACGACTAGCGGGGGGCGTGGCAGATACGCAGTATTTT.

The V and J genes are TRBV25-1 and TRBJ2-2, with D possibly being TRBD1 (5 bases). V shed 8 bases and J shed 3 bases, with 13 bases lying between them. Per the germline V gene, CDR1 is MGHDK and CDR2 is SYGVNS. This CDR3 is built from 14 residues. The DNA for the CDR3 is TGTGCCAGCCTCGGTAGGGGTGACACCGGGGAGCTGTTTTTT. Amino acids: CASLGRGDTGELFF.

This clonotype appeared a single time. This chain links TRBV7-9 with TRBJ2-5, with a tentative D call TRBD2 (5 bases). CDR3 length: 14 amino acids. Germline lookup yields CDR1 SEHNR and CDR2 FQNEAQ (reference sequence). V was pared by 4 bases and J by 3 bases, with 12 bases between. The CDR3 DNA reads as TGTGCCAGCAGCTCCTGGGAAGCGGAAGAGACCCAGTACTTC. Protein product: CASSSWEAEETQYF.